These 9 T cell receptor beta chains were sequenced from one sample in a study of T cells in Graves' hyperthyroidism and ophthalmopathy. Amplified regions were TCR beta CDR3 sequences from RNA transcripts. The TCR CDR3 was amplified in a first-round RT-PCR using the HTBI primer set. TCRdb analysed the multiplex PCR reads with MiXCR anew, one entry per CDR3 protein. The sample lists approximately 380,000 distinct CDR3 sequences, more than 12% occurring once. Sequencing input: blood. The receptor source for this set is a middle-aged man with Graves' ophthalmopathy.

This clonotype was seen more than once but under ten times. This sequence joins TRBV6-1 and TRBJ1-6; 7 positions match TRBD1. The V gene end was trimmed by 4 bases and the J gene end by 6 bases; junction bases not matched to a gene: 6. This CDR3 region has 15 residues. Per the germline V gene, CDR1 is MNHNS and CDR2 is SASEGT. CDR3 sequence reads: CASSGTGSSNSPLHF. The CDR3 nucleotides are TGTGCCAGCAGTGGGACAGGAAGCAGTAATTCACCCCTCCACTTT.

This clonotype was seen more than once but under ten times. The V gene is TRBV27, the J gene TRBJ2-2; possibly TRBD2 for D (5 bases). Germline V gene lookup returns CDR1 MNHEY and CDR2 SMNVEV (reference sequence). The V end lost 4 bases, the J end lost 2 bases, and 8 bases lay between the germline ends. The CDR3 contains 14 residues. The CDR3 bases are TGTGCCAGCAGTTCACTAGAAAACACCGGGGAGCTGTTTTTT. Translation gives CASSSLENTGELFF.

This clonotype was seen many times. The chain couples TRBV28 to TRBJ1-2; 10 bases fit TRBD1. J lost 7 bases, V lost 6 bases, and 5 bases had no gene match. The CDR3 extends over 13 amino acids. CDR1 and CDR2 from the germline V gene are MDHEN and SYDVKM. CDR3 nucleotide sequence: TGTGCCAGCAGCGACGGGACAGGGGTTGGCTACACCTTC. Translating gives CASSDGTGVGYTF.

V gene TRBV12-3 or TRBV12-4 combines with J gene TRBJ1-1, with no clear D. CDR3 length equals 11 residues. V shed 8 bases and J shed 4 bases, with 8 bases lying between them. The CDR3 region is CASLALTEAFF. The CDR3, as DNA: TGTGCCAGCCTGGCCCTCACTGAAGCTTTCTTT.

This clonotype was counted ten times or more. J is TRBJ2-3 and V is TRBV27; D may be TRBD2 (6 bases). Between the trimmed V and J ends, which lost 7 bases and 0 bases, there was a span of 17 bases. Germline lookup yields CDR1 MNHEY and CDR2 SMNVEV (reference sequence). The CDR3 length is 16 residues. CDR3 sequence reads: CASNSLIGGSTDTQYF. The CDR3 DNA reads TGTGCCAGCAATTCCCTCATCGGGGGAAGCACAGATACGCAGTATTTT.

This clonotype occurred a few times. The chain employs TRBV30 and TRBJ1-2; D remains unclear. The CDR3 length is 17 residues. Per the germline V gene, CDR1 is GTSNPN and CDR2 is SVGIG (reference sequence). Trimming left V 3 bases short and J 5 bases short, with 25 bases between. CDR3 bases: TGTGCCTGGAGGCCCGGACCCTCCTCAAGGGATTCGTATGGCTACACCTTC. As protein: CAWRPGPSSRDSYGYTF.

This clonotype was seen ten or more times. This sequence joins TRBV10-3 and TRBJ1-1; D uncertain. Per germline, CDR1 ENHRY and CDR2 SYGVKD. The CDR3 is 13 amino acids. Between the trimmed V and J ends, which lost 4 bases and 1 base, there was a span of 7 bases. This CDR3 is CAISGNGNTEAFF. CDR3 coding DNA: TGTGCCATCAGTGGAAACGGGAACACTGAAGCTTTCTTT.

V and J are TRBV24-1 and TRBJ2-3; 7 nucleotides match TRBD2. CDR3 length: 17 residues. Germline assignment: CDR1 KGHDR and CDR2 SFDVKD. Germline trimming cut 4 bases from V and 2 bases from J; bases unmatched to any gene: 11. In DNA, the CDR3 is TGTGCCACCAGTGACGCACCGAGCGGGGCCCCCACAGATACGCAGTATTTT. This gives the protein CATSDAPSGAPTDTQYF.

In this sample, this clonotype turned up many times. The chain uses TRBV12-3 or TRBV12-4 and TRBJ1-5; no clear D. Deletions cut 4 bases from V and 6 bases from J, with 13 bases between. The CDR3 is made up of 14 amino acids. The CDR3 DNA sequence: TGTGCCAGCAGTTCTTCAGCGTGGGGTCAGCCCCAGCATTTT. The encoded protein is CASSSSAWGQPQHF.